The rows below give T cell receptor beta chains drawn from one sample of a study of T-cell memory formation after mild COVID-19. TCRdb processed the 5' RACE reads anew with MiXCR; each CDR3 protein has one entry. The sample records 150,000 to 200,000 distinct CDR3 sequences, roughly 14% being singletons. Sequencing input: PBMCs or a T cell subset sorted from them (not recorded which). Receptors originate from an adult woman who had mild COVID-19 (a few samples of this study predate the infection). Cell type and time point are not known. CDR3s include the opening cysteine and the closing phenylalanine or tryptophan. Clone sizes are given selectively: once, few, many, or a class where the clone is expanded.

TRBV27,.,CASSFAGNHEQYF
TRBV5-1,.,CASSSDTDTQYF
TRBV27,few,CASSGSGTRGTKNIQYF
TRBV3-1,.,CASSQSGGSSGNTIYF
TRBV20-1,few,CSARELEGFYNEQFF
TRBV20-1,few,CSAIGPRSGYNEQFF
TRBV9,.,CASSVAPGEFEGTQYF
TRBV7-6,few,CASSPRTASTDTQYF
TRBV7-9,few,CATGLAGEQYF
TRBV5-1,.,CASSTHLSGLGYEQYF
TRBV10-3,.,CAISDPAGGHFNEQFF
TRBV5-4,.,CASSHDRNTEAFF
TRBV7-8,.,CASSRRDSNYGYTF
TRBV3-1,.,CASSQDAVTGELFF
TRBV14,.,CASSQSPGSYNSPLHF
TRBV25-1,few,CASSGSRAPTSTDTQYF
TRBV7-2,few,CASSLGLWGSGTGELFF
TRBV11-3,few,CASSQGQGPQETQYF
TRBV12-3/TRBV12-4,.,CASSPPRGERSEQFF
TRBV27,.,CASSLGTPGNTIYF
TRBV10-3,few,CAITPGTGLHGYTF
TRBV24-1,.,CATSDAGTGLGNTEAFF
TRBV5-6,.,CASSLRRTNTGELFF
TRBV12-3/TRBV12-4,.,CASSTGRSYEQYF
TRBV7-8,few,CASSPGWGGGNEKLFF
TRBV5-1,few,CASSRGSGAARNEQFF
TRBV12-3/TRBV12-4,.,CASSYGGSEKLFF
TRBV7-8,few,CASSLRGQGDEAFF
TRBV6-2/TRBV6-3,.,CASSSTRASSYNEQFF
TRBV12-3/TRBV12-4,.,CASSSRVTSGGAVNEQFF
TRBV15,few,CATSGSGGSTGELFF
TRBV19,.,CASSIFEQSSYGYTF
TRBV5-6,.,CASSLRVGARTEAFF
TRBV9,.,CASSVFGVFGQETQYF
TRBV7-9,few,CASSPYARSREEQYF
TRBV5-5,few,CASSRQGTGANVLTF
TRBV6-6,few,CASSYSTTSDYEQFF
TRBV7-6,few,CASSQEPDLETQYF
TRBV7-2,.,CASSLVLAVDTDTQYF
TRBV5-1,few,CASSGYGTGGNTEAFF
TRBV9,few,CASSVLAITGTDTQYF
TRBV7-9,.,CASIGFNSYEQYF
TRBV7-3,.,CASSDAGWTSGRAGYNEQFF
TRBV29-1,few,CSVELPGIPNYGYTF
TRBV5-1,few,CASKLSPATYEQYF